This T cell receptor beta chain comes out of a study of cytomegalovirus exposure and HLA in healthy donors. In this sample, this clone turned up a few times. Its antigen is not identified. Study-wide findings and caveats: Reports indicate that TCR beta sequences accurately predicted the HLA-A and HLA-B alleles of most subjects. In a later analysis, V- and J-gene trimming of beta chains associated with a DCLRE1C missense variant, replicated independently.

From germline, CDR1 is MDHEN and CDR2 SYDVKM. Trimming cost V 9 bases and J 7 bases, with 9 bases left between them. The CDR3 is 11 amino acids. The PCR employed 60 Vbeta primers together with 13 Jbeta primers. Clones were sequenced by immunoSEQ multiplex PCR, and TCRdb holds only the in-frame ones, with some missing. The top ten clones hold roughly 3.9% of a sample with roughly 110,000 clones, 77% of them seen once. This sequence originates from a male donor in good health and CMV-seronegative. Sequences were obtained from PBMCs. The genes are TRBV28 and TRBJ2-2; weak D call: TRBD2 (5 bases). CDR3 DNA sequence: TGTGCCAGTTTAGAGGGCGGGGAGCTGTTTTTT. It specifies CASLEGGELFF.